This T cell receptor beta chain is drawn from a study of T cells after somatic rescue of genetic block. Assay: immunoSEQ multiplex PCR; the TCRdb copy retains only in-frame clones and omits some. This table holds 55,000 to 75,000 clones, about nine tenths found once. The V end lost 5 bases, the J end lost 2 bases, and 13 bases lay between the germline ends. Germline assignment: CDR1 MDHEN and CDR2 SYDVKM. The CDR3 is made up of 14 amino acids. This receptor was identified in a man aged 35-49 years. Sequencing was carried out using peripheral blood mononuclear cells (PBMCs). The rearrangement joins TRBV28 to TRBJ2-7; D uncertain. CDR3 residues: CASSPLARTYEQYF. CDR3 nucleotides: TGTGCCAGCAGTCCCCTCGCGCGGACCTACGAGCAGTACTTC.